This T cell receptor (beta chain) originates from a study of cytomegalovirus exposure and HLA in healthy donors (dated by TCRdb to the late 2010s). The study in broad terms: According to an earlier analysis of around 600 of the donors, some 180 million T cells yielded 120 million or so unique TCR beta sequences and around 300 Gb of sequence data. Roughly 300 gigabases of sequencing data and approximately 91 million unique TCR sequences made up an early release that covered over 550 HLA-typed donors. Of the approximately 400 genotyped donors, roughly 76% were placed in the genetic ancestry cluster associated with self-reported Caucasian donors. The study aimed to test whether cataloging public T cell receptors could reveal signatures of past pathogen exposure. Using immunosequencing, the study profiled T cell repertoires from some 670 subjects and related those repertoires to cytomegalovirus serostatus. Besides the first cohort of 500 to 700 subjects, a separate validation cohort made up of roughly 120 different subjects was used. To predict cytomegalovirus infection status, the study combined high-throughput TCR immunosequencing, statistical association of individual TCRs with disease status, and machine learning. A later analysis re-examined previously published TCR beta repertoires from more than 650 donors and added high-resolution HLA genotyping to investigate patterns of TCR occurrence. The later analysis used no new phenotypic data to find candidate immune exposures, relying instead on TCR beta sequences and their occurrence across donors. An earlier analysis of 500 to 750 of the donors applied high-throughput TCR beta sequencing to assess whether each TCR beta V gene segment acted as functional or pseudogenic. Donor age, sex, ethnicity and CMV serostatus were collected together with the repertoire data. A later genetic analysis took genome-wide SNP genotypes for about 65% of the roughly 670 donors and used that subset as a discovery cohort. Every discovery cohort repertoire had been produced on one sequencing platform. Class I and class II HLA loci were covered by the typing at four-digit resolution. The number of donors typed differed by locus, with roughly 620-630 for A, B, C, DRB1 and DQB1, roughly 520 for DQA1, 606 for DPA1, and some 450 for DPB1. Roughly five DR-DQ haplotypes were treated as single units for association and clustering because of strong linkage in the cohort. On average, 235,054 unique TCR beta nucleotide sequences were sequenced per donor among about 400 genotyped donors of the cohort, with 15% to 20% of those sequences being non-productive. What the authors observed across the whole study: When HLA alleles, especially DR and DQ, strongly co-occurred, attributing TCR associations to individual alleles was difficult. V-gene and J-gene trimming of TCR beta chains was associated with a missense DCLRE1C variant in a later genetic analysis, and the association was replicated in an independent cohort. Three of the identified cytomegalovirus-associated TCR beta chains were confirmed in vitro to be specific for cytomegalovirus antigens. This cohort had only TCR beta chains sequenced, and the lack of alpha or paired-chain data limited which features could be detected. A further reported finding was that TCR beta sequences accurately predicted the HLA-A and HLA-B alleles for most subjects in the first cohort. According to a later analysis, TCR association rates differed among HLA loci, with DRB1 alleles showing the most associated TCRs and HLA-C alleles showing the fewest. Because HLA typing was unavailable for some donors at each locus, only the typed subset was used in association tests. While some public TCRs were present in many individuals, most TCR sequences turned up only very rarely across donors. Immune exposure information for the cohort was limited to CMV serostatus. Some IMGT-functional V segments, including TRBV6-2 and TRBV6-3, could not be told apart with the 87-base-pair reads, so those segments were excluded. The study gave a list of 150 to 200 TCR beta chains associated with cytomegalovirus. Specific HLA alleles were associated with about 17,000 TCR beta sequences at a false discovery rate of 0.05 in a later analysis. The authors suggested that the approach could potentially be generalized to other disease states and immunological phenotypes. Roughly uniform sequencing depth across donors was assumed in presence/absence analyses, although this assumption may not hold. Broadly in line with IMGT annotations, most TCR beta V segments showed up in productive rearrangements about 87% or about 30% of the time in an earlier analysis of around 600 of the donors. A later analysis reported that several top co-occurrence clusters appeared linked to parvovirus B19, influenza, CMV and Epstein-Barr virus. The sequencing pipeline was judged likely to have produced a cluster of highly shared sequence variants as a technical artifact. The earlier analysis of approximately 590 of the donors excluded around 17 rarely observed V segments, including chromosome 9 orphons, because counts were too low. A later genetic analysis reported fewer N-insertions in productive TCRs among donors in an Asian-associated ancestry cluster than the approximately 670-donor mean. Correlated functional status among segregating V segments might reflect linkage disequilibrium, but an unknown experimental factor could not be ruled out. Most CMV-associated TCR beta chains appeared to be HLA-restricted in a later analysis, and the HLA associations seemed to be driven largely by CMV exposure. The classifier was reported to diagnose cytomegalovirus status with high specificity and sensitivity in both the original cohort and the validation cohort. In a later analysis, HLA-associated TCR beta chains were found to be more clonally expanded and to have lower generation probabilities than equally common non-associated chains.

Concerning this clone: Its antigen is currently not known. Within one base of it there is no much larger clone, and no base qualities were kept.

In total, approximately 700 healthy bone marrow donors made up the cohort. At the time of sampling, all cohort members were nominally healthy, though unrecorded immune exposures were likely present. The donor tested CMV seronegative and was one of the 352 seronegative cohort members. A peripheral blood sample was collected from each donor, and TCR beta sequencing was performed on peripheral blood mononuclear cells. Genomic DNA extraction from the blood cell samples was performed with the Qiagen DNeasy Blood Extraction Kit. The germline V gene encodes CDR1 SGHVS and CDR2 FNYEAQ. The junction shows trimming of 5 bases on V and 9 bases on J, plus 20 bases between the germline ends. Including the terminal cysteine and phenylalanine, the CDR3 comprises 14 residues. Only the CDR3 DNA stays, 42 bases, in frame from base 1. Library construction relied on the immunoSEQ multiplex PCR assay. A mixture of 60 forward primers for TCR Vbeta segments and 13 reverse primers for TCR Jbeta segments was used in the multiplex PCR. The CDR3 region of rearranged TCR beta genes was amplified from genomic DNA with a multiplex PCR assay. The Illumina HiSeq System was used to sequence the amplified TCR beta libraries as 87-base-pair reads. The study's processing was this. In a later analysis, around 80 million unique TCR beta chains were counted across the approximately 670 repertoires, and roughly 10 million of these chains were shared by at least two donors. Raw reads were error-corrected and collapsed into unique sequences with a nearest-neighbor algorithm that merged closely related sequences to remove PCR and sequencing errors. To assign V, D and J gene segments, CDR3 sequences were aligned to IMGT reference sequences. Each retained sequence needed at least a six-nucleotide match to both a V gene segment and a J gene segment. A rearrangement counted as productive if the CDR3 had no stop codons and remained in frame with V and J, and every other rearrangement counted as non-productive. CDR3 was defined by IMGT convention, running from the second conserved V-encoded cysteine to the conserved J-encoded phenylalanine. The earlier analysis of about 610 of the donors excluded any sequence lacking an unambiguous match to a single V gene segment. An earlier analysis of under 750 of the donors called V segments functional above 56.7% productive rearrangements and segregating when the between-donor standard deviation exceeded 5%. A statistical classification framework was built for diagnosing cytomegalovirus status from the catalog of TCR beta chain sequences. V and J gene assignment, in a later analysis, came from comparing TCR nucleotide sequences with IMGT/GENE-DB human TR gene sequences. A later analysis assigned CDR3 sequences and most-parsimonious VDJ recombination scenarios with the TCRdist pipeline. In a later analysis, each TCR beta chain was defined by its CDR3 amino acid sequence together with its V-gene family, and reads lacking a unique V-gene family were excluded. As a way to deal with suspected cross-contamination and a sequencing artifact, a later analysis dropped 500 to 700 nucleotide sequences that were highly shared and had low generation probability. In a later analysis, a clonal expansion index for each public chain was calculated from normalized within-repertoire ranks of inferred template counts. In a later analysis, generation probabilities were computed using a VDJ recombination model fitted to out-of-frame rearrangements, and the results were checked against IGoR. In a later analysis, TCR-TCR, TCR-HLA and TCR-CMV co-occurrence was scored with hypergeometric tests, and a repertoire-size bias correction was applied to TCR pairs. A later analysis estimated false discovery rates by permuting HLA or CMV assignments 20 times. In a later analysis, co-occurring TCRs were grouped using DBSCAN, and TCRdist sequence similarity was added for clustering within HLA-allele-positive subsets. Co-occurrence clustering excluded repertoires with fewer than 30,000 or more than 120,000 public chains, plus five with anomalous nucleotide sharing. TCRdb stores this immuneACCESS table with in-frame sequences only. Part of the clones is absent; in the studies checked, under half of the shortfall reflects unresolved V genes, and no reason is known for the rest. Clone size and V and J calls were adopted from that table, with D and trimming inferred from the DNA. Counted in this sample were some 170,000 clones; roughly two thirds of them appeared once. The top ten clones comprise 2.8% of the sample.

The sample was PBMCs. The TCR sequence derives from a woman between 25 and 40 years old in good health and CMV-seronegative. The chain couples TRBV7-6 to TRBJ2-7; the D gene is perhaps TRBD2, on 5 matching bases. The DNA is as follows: TGTGCCAGCAGCCCCACATTACTAGAGGCAGTGCAGTACTTC. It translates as CASSPTLLEAVQYF.